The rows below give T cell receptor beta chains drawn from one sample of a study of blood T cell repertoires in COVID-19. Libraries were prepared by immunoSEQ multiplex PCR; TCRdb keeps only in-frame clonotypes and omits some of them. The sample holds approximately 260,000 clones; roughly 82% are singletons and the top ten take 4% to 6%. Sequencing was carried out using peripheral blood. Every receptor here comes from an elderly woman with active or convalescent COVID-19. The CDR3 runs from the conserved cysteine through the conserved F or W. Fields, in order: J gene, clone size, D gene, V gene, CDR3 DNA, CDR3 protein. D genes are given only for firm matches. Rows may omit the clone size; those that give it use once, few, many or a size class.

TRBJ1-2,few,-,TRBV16,TGTGCCAGCAGCCTACAGGGATGGGCGCGATATGGCTACACCTTC,CASSLQGWARYGYTF
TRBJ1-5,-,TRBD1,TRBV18,TGTGCCAGCTCACCACAGGCAGGGGGCCTCAATCAGCCCCAGCATTTT,CASSPQAGGLNQPQHF
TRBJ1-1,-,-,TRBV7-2,TGTGCCAGCAGCCCATACCGTCCGGGCACTGAAGCTTTCTTT,CASSPYRPGTEAFF
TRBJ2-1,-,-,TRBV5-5,TGTGCCAGCAGCTTGGGTGCGTATGAGCAGTTCTTC,CASSLGAYEQFF
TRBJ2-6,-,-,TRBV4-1,TGCGCCAGCAGCCAAGACTACTACGCCTCTGGGGCCAACGTCCTGACTTTC,CASSQDYYASGANVLTF
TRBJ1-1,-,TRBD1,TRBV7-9,TGTGCCAGCACCCCCGGGACAGAGAACACTGAAGCTTTCTTT,CASTPGTENTEAFF
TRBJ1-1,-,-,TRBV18,TGTGCCAGCTCACCACGGGAGGGCGCGGGCACTGAAGCTTTCTTT,CASSPREGAGTEAFF
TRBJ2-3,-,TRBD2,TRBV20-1,TGCAGTGCTAGTAAAACGGGGGGGACTAGCACAGATACGCAGTATTTT,CSASKTGGTSTDTQYF
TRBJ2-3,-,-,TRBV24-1,TGTGCCACCAGTGACCCCAGGGGCACAGATACGCAGTATTTT,CATSDPRGTDTQYF
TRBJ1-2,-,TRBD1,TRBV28,TGTGCCAGCAGTTTAGGACAGGGGTTCGGTGGCTACACCTTC,CASSLGQGFGGYTF
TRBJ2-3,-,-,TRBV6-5,TGTGCCAGCAGGGAGCAGGGGAGCACAGATACGCAGTATTTT,CASREQGSTDTQYF
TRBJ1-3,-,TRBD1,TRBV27,TGTGCCAGCAGTACCGGGACAGGACGCTCTGGAAACACCATATATTTT,CASSTGTGRSGNTIYF
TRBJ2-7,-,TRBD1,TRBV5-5,TGTGCCAGCAACCCTCAGACAGGGGCGGACTACGAGCAGTACTTC,CASNPQTGADYEQYF
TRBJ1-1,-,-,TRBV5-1,TGCGCCAGCAGCTTGGCGGGGGGATCCACTGAAGCTTTCTTT,CASSLAGGSTEAFF
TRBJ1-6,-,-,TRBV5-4,TGTGCCACAAAGGAACTAGTTAATTCACCCCTCCACTTT,CATKELVNSPLHF
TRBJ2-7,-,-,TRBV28,TGTGCCAGCAGTTGGGCCTCCTACGAGCAGTACTTC,CASSWASYEQYF
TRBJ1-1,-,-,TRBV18,TGTGCCAGCTCACCAGGTGGGACAAAGTTCACTGAAGCTTTCTTT,CASSPGGTKFTEAFF